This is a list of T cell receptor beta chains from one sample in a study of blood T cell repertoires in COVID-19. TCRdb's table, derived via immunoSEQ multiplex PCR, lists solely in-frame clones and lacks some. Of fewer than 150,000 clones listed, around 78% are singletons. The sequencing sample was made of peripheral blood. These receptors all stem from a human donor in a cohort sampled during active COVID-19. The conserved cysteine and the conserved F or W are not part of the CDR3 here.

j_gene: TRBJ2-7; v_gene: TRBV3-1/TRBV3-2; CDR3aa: ASSLTAGGPYEQY
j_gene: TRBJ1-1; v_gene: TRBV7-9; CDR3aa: ASSYIQNTEAF
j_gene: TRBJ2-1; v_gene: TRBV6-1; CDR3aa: ASSEAAPSYNEQF
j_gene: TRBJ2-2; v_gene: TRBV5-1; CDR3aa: ASSVTSGGAWSTGELF
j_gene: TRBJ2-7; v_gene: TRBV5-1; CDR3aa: ASCRYGTPDGEQY
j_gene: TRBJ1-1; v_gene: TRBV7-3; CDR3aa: ASSPQGGSTEAF
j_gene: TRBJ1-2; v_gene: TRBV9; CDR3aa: ASSVEQGTYGYT
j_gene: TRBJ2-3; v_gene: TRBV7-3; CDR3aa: ASSSASGGAGSSDTQY
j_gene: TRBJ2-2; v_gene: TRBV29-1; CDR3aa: SVELAGGLAYTGELF
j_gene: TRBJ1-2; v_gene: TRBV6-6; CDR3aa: ASSYSEDYGYT
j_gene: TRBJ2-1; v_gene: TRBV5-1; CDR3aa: ASSLVGVSSYNEQF
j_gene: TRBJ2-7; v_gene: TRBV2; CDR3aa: ASDDRQRLTYEQY
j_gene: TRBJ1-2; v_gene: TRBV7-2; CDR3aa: ASSSQGANGYT
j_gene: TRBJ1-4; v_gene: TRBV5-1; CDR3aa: ASSLFGQAQRRKLF
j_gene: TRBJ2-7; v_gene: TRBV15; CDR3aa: ATSRDLGRGSSYEQY
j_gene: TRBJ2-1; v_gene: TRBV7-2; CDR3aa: ASRSVSGGRTGQF
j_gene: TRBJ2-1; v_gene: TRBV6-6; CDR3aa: ASRTGQAYPYNEQF
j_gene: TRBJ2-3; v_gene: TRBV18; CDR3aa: ASSPGLPTDTQY
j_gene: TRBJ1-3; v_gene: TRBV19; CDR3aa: ASSRRTGVFSGNTIY
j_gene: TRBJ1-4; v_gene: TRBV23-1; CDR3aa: ATKRQGRLTNEKLF
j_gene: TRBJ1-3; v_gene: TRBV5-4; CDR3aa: ASSLTGEESGNTIY
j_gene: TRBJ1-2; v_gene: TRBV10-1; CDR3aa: ASSESSDRGDYGYT